This T cell receptor beta chain is from a study of T-cell memory formation after mild COVID-19. This clonotype came up a few times. Its antigen is unidentified. V was trimmed by 3 bases and J by 6 bases, leaving 15 bases between them. This CDR3 region has 15 residues. Germline loops: CDR1 MNHEY, CDR2 SVGEGT. Study-wide results and limits: Clones that contracted from day 15 to 85 were balanced CD4/CD8, while later expanders leaned CD4+.

TCRdb fed the 5' RACE reads into MiXCR, producing one record per CDR3 protein. Seen here are about 440,000 distinct CDR3 sequences, 20% observed once, and the top ten hold around 9.2%. The V call is TRBV6-2 or TRBV6-3, the J call TRBJ1-5; D remains unclear. This sequence was found in an adult woman who had mild COVID-19 (a few samples of this study predate the infection). Cell type and time point are not known. Sequencing was done on a sample of PBMCs or a T cell subset sorted from them (not recorded which). CDR3 sequence (DNA): TGTGCCAGCAGTTATGAGGAGGCAGGCTCTCAGCCCCAGCATTTT. This translates into CASSYEEAGSQPQHF.